The 21 T cell receptor beta chains below were found in one sample sequenced in a study of T cells expressing NK-cell markers. TCRdb re-called the 5' RACE reads and gives one entry per CDR3 protein, without DNA. This table holds hundreds of thousands of distinct CDR3 sequences. Sequenced sample: blood T cells: a sorted CD56 or NKG2C T cell subset, CD4+ or CD8+ T cells, or bulk PBMC T cells (not recorded which). The receptors originated from a woman aged 18 to 75 in good health.

This chain uses TRBV7-2 with TRBJ2-3; TCRdb indicates TRBD2, and absent DNA this call remains unverified. The germline gives CDR1 SGHTA, CDR2 FQGNSA. The CDR3 sequence is 17 residues long. CDR3 protein: CASSWFSGGGRTDTQYF. The full variable domain, its missing parts supplied by reference TRBV7-2 and TRBJ2-3, is GAGVSQSPSNKVTEKGKDVELRCDPISGHTALYWYRQSLGQGLEFLIYFQGNSAPDKSGLPSDRFSAERTGGSVSTLTIQRTQQEDSAVYLCASSWFSGGGRTDTQYFGPGTRLTVL.

The J gene is TRBJ2-3, the V gene TRBV7-2; the TCRdb call, TRBD2, lacks DNA for checking. The germline CDR1 and CDR2 sequences are SGHTA and FQGNSA. The CDR3 is 12 residues long. The CDR3 loop is CASSLGLADMDF.

The rearrangement links TRBV12-3 or TRBV12-4 to TRBJ2-7; the D call of TRBD1 rests on TCRdb alone, since no DNA is present to check it. This CDR3 is built from 15 residues. CDR3 in amino acids: CASSLPGTAALEQYF.

V is TRBV5-1 and J is TRBJ2-1. From germline, CDR1 is SGHRS and CDR2 YFSETQ. The CDR3 spans 16 residues. The CDR3: CASSLVAGASYNEQFF.

This sequence joins TRBV7-2 and TRBJ1-1. CDR1 and CDR2 from the germline V gene are SGHTA and FQGNSA. This CDR3 is 15 amino acids long. The CDR3 is CASSSQYGGGTEAFF.

This chain joins TRBV5-1 and TRBJ1-2. This CDR3 has 14 amino acids. Germline values: CDR1 SGHRS, CDR2 YFSETQ. The CDR3 loop reads CASSLNQVAYGYTF.

The chain's CDR3 is CASSQEGEQNEQYF. This sequence joins TRBV3-1 and TRBJ2-7; the TCRdb call, TRBD1, lacks DNA for checking. Germline-derived CDR1 and CDR2 are LGHDT and YNNKEL (reference sequence). The CDR3 is 14 amino acids.

V is TRBV5-1 and J is TRBJ2-1; the D call from TCRdb, TRBD1, cannot be confirmed without DNA. The CDR3 totals 15 residues. Germline lookup yields CDR1 SGHRS and CDR2 YFSETQ. The CDR3 sequence is CASSSGTGNYNEQFF.

The rearrangement joins TRBV6-1 to TRBJ2-5; TCRdb's assignment of TRBD1 cannot be checked, as there is no DNA. This CDR3 spans 15 amino acids. Germline loops: CDR1 MNHNS, CDR2 SASEGT. The CDR3 sequence: CASRRTGEVRETQYF.

The chain links TRBV7-2 to TRBJ1-5; TCRdb names TRBD1, which stays unverified in the absence of DNA. Germline-derived CDR1 and CDR2 are SGHTA and FQGNSA. There are 14 residues in the CDR3. The CDR3 loop reads CASSFRGRGQPQHF.

The V call is TRBV4-3, the J call TRBJ2-3; TCRdb lists TRBD1, though no DNA is available to test this call. The CDR3 has 16 amino acids. Germline loops: CDR1 LGHNA, CDR2 YSLEER. CDR3 in amino acids: CASSRGGGSGTDTQYF.

The rearrangement uses TRBV28 and TRBJ1-5. The germline gives CDR1 MDHEN, CDR2 SYDVKM. This CDR3 has 14 amino acids. CDR3 region: CASSGGGALPPQHF.

This rearrangement joins TRBV12-3 or TRBV12-4 to TRBJ2-1; there is no DNA to check the TCRdb D call of TRBD1. The CDR3 extends over 15 amino acids. CDR3 residues: CASSQGRGKYNEQFF.

The chain employs TRBV6-5 and TRBJ1-4. Germline values: CDR1 MNHEY, CDR2 SVGAGI. The length of the CDR3 is 15 residues. CDR3 residues: CASSSGSPTNEKLFF.

The chain has TRBV5-1 and TRBJ2-2; TCRdb proposes TRBD1, but this gene call is untestable without DNA. Germline lookup yields CDR1 SGHRS and CDR2 YFSETQ. CDR3 size: 15 residues. The CDR3 sequence: CASSLFGTVTGELFF.

The chain is built from TRBV29-1 and TRBJ2-3; TCRdb outputs TRBD2, but without DNA this stays unchecked. The CDR3 loop spans 14 amino acids. CDR1 is SQVTM, CDR2 ANQGSEA, per germline. The CDR3 sequence: CSVEISRKSDTQYF.

The rearrangement joins TRBV29-1 to TRBJ1-2; lacking DNA, the TRBD1 call made by TCRdb goes unchecked. The germline V gene has CDR1 SQVTM and CDR2 ANQGSEA. The CDR3 is made up of 12 amino acids. CDR3 amino acids: CSVKRGSSGYTF.

V and J are TRBV25-1 and TRBJ1-6; TCRdb indicates TRBD1, and absent DNA this call remains unverified. CDR3 length: 13 residues. Germline loops: CDR1 MGHDK, CDR2 SYGVNS. Here the CDR3 reads CASSAGAAAPLHF. Drawing the rest from reference TRBV25-1 and TRBJ1-6, the complete variable domain is EADIYQTPRYLVIGTGKKITLECSQTMGHDKMYWYQQDPGMELHLIHYSYGVNSTEKGDLSSESTVSRIRTEHFPLTLESARPSHTSQYLCASSAGAAAPLHFGNGTRLTVT.

The J gene is TRBJ2-4, the V gene TRBV7-2. CDR1 and CDR2 (germline): SGHTA, FQGNSA. This CDR3 contains 14 residues. The CDR3 loop is CASSLSGQWGIQYF.

J is TRBJ1-2 and V is TRBV9. Germline lookup yields CDR1 SGDLS and CDR2 YYNGEE. The CDR3 has 13 amino acids. This chain's CDR3 is CASSQAGGNGYTF.

This rearrangement joins TRBV12-3 or TRBV12-4 to TRBJ1-4; TCRdb picks TRBD1, but there is no DNA to check that call. The CDR3 extends over 14 amino acids. The CDR3 is CASSFRGRVEKLFF.